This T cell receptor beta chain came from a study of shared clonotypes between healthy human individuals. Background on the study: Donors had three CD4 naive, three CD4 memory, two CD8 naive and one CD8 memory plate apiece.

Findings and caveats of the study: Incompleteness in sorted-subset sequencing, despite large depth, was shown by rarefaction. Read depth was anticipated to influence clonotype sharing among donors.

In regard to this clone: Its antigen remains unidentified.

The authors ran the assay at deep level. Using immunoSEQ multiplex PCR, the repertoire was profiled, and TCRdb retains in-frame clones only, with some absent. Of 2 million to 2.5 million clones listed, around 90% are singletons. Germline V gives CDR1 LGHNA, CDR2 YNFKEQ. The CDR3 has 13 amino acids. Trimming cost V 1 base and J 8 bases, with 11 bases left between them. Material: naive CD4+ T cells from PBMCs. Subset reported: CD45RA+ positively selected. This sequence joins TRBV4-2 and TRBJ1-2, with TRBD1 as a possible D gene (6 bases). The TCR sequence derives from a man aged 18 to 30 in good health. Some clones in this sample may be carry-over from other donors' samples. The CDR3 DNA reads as TGTGCCAGCAGCCAAGCGACAGGATACGGCTACACCTTC. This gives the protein CASSQATGYGYTF.